Below are 21 T cell receptor beta chains sequenced from a single sample in a study of T cell responses to AZD1222 COVID-19 vaccine. Clones were read by immunoSEQ multiplex PCR, and TCRdb kept only the in-frame ones, dropping some. The repertoire holds around 120,000 clones, with 80% to 90% as singletons. Source: peripheral blood, taken on day 0 of AZD1222 vaccination. Receptors were obtained from an adult in good health.

In this sample, this clone turned up once. An end of the junction does not agree with germline; a read error may underlie this. The chain has TRBV12-3 or TRBV12-4 and TRBJ1-3; D is uncertain. This CDR3 is 12 amino acids long. The CDR3 DNA sequence: TGTGCCAGCAGTTTAGGGTCAGCCCCGACGGATTTT. Translated: CASSLGSAPTDF.

The genes are TRBV6-2 or TRBV6-3 and TRBJ2-6; possibly TRBD1 for D (5 bases). Germline V gives CDR1 MNHEY, CDR2 SVGEGT. This CDR3 has 14 amino acids. V was shortened by 5 bases and J by 5 bases, with 10 bases between the two germline ends. This chain's CDR3 is CASSGQGWANVLTF. The DNA for the CDR3 is TGTGCCAGCAGTGGGCAGGGTTGGGCCAACGTCCTGACTTTC.

The count of this clone is one. J is TRBJ2-7 and V is TRBV19; TRBD2 aligns across 10 bases. This CDR3 comprises 16 residues. The ends lost 7 bases at V and 0 bases at J; junction bases unmatched: 9. CDR1 and CDR2 from the germline V gene are LNHDA and SQIVND (reference sequence). The DNA of the CDR3 is TGTGCCAGTACTCGTACACTAGCGGGGTTCTCCTACGAGCAGTACTTC. This translates into CASTRTLAGFSYEQYF.

The chain combines TRBV19 with TRBJ2-7; 11 bases match TRBD1. CDR1 and CDR2 from the germline V gene are LNHDA and SQIVND (reference sequence). The CDR3 totals 13 residues. V trimming: 5 bases; J trimming: 5 bases; junction bases outside the gene matches: 2. Here the CDR3 reads CASSRDRGNEQYF. As DNA, the CDR3 is TGTGCCAGTAGTCGGGACAGGGGGAACGAGCAGTACTTC.

This sequence joins TRBV29-1 and TRBJ2-1; 8 bases fit TRBD2. The length of the CDR3 is 16 residues. CDR1 and CDR2 from the germline V gene are SQVTM and ANQGSEA. V was clipped by 7 bases and J by 0 bases; unmatched bases: 11. The CDR3 here is CSALGGGLSSYNEQFF. The CDR3 bases are TGCAGCGCGCTAGGCGGGGGGCTAAGCTCCTACAATGAGCAGTTCTTC.

This clone was seen a single time. V and J are TRBV2 and TRBJ2-3, with 8 bases identical to TRBD2. From germline, CDR1 is SNHLY and CDR2 FYNNEI. V trimming: 8 bases; J trimming: 4 bases; junction bases outside the gene matches: 5. This CDR3 comprises 13 residues. The DNA of the CDR3 is TGTGCCAGCTGTCGGGGGGGGGCAGATACGCAGTATTTT. This sequence encodes CASCRGGADTQYF.

This chain links TRBV12-5 with TRBJ2-1; tentatively, D is TRBD1 (6 bases). V was shortened by 1 base and J by 7 bases, with 14 bases between the two germline ends. The V gene's germline CDR1 is LGHNT and CDR2 FRNRAP. The CDR3 contains 15 residues. CDR3 residues: CASGLGGLRWNEQFF. The CDR3 DNA sequence: TGTGCTAGTGGTTTGGGGGGGCTCCGTTGGAATGAGCAGTTCTTC.

This clone has only one observation. The genes are TRBV19 and TRBJ1-1; tentative D call: TRBD1 (5 bases). Germline CDR1 reads LNHDA; CDR2 reads SQIVND (reference sequence). The germline V and J ends were trimmed by 6 bases and 0 bases, with 11 bases remaining between them. This CDR3 spans 14 amino acids. This chain's CDR3 is CASSQGRMNTEAFF. CDR3 DNA: TGTGCCAGTAGCCAGGGTCGGATGAACACTGAAGCTTTCTTT.

The V call is TRBV7-9, the J call TRBJ2-2; no clear D. This CDR3 has 12 amino acids. Per germline, CDR1 SEHNR and CDR2 FQNEAQ (reference sequence). V lost 1 base to trimming and J lost 3 bases, with 0 bases between them. CDR3 coding DNA: TGTGCCAGCAGCTTAGACACCGGGGAGCTGTTTTTT. Protein sequence: CASSLDTGELFF.

The gene calls are TRBV5-8 and TRBJ1-2, with TRBD1 matching 10 bases. This CDR3 is built from 16 residues. Germline CDR1 SGHTS, CDR2 YDEGEE. V was pared by 0 bases and J by 8 bases, with 10 bases of the junction left unmatched. The CDR3 loop is CASSLGPGQGRPGYTF. CDR3 DNA sequence: TGTGCCAGCAGCTTGGGCCCGGGACAGGGGCGCCCCGGCTACACCTTC.

The chain links TRBV9 to TRBJ1-5; 8 bases map to TRBD1. In germline, CDR1 is SGDLS, CDR2 YYNGEE. V shed 4 bases, J shed 2 bases, and the junction held 5 bases outside the gene matches. There are 15 residues in the CDR3. CDR3 loop: CASSPTGGGNQPQHF. CDR3 coding DNA: TGTGCCAGCAGCCCTACAGGGGGAGGCAATCAGCCCCAGCATTTT.

The rearrangement uses TRBV13 and TRBJ2-7; the match to TRBD1 covers 8 bases. CDR1 PRHDT and CDR2 FYEKMQ come from the germline V gene (reference sequence). The CDR3 covers 17 residues. J lost 2 bases, V lost 4 bases, and 13 bases had no gene match. The CDR3 spells CASSCTKRDRLTYEQYF. DNA of the CDR3: TGTGCCAGCAGCTGTACTAAAAGGGACAGGCTCACCTACGAGCAGTACTTC.

The chain recombines TRBV28 with TRBJ2-7; 7 bases are shared with TRBD1. The V segment lost 3 bases and the J segment 4 bases; nucleotides outside the gene matches: 9. The CDR3 sequence is 15 residues long. Per germline, CDR1 MDHEN and CDR2 SYDVKM. The CDR3 region is CASSLHETGQYEQYF. In DNA form, the CDR3 reads TGTGCCAGCAGTTTGCATGAGACAGGGCAATACGAGCAGTACTTC.

In regard to this clone: Additional DNA sequences in this sample encode the identical CDR3. The chain recombines TRBV2 with TRBJ2-7; D remains ambiguous. Per germline, CDR1 SNHLY and CDR2 FYNNEI. The CDR3 contains 12 residues. With 4 bases removed from V and 2 bases from J, the gap between germline ends came to 6 bases. The DNA of the CDR3 is TGTGCCAGCAGTGCAGGTCCCTACGAGCAGTACTTC. Residues: CASSAGPYEQYF. Full variable domain (remainder filled in from reference TRBV2 and TRBJ2-7): EPEVTQTPSHQVTQMGQEVILRCVPISNHLYFYWYRQILGQKVEFLVSFYNNEISEKSEIFDDQFSVERPDGSNFTLKIRSTKLEDSAMYFCASSAGPYEQYFGPGTRLTVT.

V gene TRBV5-5 combines with J gene TRBJ2-5; D perhaps matches TRBD2 (6 bases). Germline CDR1 is SGHKS and CDR2 is YYEKEE (reference sequence). Trimming stripped 4 bases from V and 5 bases from J, with 15 bases between. The CDR3 is 14 residues long. The CDR3 nucleotides read TGTGCCAGCAGCAGGACGGGAGTAAGGGAGACCCAGTACTTC. This translates into CASSRTGVRETQYF.

The CDR3 DNA sequence: TGTGCCAGCAGCCGTGACGGTCCGGTGGATGAGCAGTTCTTC. It is translated as CASSRDGPVDEQFF. This chain uses TRBV7-9 with TRBJ2-1, with no clear D. With 5 bases removed from V and 8 bases from J, the gap between germline ends came to 16 bases. The CDR3 is made up of 14 amino acids. Germline V gene sequence: CDR1 SEHNR, CDR2 FQNEAQ (reference sequence).

The chain's CDR3 is CASKGSMDTEAFF. CDR3 sequence (DNA): TGTGCCAGCAAGGGGTCGATGGACACTGAAGCTTTCTTT. The genes are TRBV2 and TRBJ1-1, with D possibly TRBD1 on 5 matching bases. V was trimmed by 7 bases and J by 3 bases, leaving 12 bases between them. Germline V gene lookup returns CDR1 SNHLY and CDR2 FYNNEI. This CDR3 has 13 residues.

The V call is TRBV5-4, the J call TRBJ2-2, with 10 positions matching TRBD1. V was pared by 3 bases and J by 5 bases, with 10 bases of the junction left unmatched. CDR1 and CDR2 (germline): SGHNT, YYREEE (reference sequence). CDR3 length: 17 residues. As DNA, the CDR3 is TGTGCCAGCAGCTGGAGAGCTTCGGACAGGGGGACCGGGGAGCTGTTTTTT. It translates to CASSWRASDRGTGELFF. The whole variable domain, remainder taken from reference TRBV5-4 and TRBJ2-2, is ETGVTQSPTHLIKTRGQQVTLRCSSQSGHNTVSWYQQALGQGPQFIFQYYREEENGRGNFPPRFSGLQFPNYSSELNVNALELDDSALYLCASSWRASDRGTGELFFGEGSRLTVL.

The V gene is TRBV7-9, the J gene TRBJ1-2; tentative D call: TRBD1 (5 bases). The CDR3 contains 15 residues. Germline assignment: CDR1 SEHNR and CDR2 FQNEAQ (reference sequence). V was clipped by 5 bases and J by 0 bases, with 13 bases between them. The CDR3 nucleotides read TGTGCCAGCAGCCTGACAGTAAATCCTAACTATGGCTACACCTTC. Encoded protein: CASSLTVNPNYGYTF.

The gene calls are TRBV19 and TRBJ1-1; 9 bases are a match to TRBD1. V shed 4 bases and J 4 bases; nucleotides not matched to a gene: 16. Germline V gives CDR1 LNHDA, CDR2 SQIVND (reference sequence). The CDR3 length is 18 residues. In nucleotides, the CDR3 is TGTGCCAGTAGTAAAAAGATCCGGGACAGGGCTTCGTCCACTGAAGCTTTCTTT. It codes for CASSKKIRDRASSTEAFF.

This clone was counted a few times. The gene calls are TRBV19 and TRBJ1-2; no clear D. This CDR3 comprises 12 residues. Germline V gene sequence: CDR1 LNHDA, CDR2 SQIVND (reference sequence). Trimming stripped 3 bases from V and 12 bases from J, with 14 bases between. CDR3 in amino acids: CASSISLGSHTF. The DNA for the CDR3 is TGTGCCAGTAGTATCTCCCTAGGCTCCCACACCTTC. Full variable domain (remainder filled in from reference TRBV19 and TRBJ1-2): DGGITQSPKYLFRKEGQNVTLSCEQNLNHDAMYWYRQDPGQGLRLIYYSQIVNDFQKGDIAEGYSVSREKKESFPLTVTSAQKNPTAFYLCASSISLGSHTFGSGTRLTVV.